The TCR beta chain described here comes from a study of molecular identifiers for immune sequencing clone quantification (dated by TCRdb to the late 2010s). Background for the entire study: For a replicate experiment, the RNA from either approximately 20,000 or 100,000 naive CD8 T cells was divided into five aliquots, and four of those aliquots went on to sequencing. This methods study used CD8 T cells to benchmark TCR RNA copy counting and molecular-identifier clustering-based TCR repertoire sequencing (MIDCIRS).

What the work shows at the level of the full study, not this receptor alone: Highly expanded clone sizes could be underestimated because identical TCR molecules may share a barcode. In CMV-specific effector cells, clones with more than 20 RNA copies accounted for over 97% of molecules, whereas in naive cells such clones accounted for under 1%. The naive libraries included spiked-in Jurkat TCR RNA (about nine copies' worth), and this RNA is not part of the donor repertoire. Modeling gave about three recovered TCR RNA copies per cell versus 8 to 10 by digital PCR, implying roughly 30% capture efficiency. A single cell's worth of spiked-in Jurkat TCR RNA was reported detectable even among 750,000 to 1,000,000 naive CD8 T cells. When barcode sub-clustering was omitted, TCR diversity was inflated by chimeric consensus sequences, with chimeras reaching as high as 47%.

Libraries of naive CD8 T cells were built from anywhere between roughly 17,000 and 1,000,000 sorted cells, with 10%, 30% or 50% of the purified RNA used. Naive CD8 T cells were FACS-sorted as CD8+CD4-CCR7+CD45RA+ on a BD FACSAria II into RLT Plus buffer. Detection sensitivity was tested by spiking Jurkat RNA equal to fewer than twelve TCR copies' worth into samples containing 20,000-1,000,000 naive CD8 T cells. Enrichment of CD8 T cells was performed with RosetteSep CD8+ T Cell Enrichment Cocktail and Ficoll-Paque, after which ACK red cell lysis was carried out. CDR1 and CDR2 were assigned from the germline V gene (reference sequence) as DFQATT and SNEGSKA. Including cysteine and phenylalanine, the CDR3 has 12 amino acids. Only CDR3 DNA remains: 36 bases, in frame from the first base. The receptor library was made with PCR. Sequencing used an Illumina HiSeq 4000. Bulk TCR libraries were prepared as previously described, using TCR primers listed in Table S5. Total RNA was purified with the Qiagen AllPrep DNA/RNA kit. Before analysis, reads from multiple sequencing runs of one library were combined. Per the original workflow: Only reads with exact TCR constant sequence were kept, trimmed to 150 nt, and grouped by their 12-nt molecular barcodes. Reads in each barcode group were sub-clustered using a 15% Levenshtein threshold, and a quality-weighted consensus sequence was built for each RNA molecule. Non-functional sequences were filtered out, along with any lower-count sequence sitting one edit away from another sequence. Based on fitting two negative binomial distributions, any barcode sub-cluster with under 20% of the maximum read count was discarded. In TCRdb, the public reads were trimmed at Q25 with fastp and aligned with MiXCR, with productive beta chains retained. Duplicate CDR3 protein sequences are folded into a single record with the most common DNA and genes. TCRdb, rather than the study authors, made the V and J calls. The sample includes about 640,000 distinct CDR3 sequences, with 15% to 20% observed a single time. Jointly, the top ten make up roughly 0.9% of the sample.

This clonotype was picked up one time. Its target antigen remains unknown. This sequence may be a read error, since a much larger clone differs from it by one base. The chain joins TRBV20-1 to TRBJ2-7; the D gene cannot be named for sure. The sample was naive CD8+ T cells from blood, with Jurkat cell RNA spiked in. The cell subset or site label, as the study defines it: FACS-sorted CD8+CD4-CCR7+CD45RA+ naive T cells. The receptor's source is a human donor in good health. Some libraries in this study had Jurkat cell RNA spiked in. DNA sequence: TGCAGTGCTAGAGATGCACCCGCCGAGCAGTCCTTC. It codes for CSARDAPAEQSF.